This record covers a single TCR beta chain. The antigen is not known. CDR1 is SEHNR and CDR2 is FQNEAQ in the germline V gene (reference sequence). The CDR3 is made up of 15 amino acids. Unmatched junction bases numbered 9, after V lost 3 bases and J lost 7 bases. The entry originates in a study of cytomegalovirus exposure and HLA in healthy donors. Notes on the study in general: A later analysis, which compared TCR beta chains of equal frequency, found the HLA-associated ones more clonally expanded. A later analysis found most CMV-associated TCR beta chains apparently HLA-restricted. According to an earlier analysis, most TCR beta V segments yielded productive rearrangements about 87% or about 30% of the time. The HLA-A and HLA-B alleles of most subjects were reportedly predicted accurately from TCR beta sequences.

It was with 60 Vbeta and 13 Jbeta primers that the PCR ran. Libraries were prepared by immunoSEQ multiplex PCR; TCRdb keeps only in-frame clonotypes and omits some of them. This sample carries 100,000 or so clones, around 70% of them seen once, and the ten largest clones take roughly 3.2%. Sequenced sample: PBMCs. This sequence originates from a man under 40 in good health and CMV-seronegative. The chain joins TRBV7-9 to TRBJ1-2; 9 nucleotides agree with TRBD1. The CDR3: CASSFVGQGSVGYTF. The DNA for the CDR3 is TGTGCCAGCAGCTTCGTAGGACAGGGGTCTGTTGGCTACACCTTC.